The present T cell receptor beta chain was sequenced within a study of spatial heterogeneity in lung cancer. Regarding the study as a whole: Blood contained ubiquitous expanded tumor TCRs more at resection than at follow-up.

One entry per CDR3 protein, called by TCRdb with MiXCR from the 5' RACE reads. Of about 18,000 distinct CDR3 sequences in the sample, around 19% were seen once. Time point here: sample taken at primary tumor resection. Unsorted samples of tumor, nontumor lung or frozen PBMC had their whole RNA sequenced. Donors were approximately 70 untreated early-stage non-small cell lung cancer patients. Germline values: CDR1 LGHDT, CDR2 YNNKEL (reference sequence). The CDR3 is 11 residues long. V was pared by 5 bases and J by 4 bases, with 3 bases between. In its sample, this clonotype is medium-sized. Its antigen is undetermined.

This receptor was obtained from a male donor with early-stage non-small cell lung cancer. The source was PBMCs, collected at surgery. The rearrangement uses TRBV3-1 and TRBJ2-1; no reliable D call. CDR3 residues: CASSRYNEQFF. CDR3 nucleotides: TGTGCCAGCAGCAGGTACAATGAGCAGTTCTTC.